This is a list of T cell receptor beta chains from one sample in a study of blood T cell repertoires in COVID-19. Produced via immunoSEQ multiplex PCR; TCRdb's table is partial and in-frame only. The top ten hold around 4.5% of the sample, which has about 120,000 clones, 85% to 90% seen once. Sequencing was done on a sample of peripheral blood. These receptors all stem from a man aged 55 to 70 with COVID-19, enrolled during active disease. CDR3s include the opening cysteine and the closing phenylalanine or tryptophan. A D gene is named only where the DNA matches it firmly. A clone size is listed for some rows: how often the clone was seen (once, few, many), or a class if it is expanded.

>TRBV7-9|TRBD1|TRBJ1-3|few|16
TGTGCCAGCAGCTTTACGGGACAGGGACGTGGAAACACCATATATTTT
CASSFTGQGRGNTIYF
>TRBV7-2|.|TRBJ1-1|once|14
TGTGCCAGCAGCTTAGATAGCGGGTCACAGTACCTCTACTTT
CASSLDSGSQYLYF
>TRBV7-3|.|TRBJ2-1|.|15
TGTGCCAGCAGCTTCAACCCGTCTAGATACAATGAGCAGTTCTTC
CASSFNPSRYNEQFF
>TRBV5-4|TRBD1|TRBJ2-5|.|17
TGTGCCAGCAGCTTGGGGACAGGGGGCCTTTCGAAGGAGACCCAGTACTTC
CASSLGTGGLSKETQYF
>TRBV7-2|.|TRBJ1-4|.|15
TGTGCCAGCAGTCAGGGAGGCGCGCCTAATGAAAAACTGTTTTTT
CASSQGGAPNEKLFF
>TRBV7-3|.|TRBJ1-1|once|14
TGTGCCAGCAGCCCCGGCGCGGCGAACACTGAAGCTTTCTTT
CASSPGAANTEAFF
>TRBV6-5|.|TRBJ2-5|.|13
TGTGCCAGCAGTTCCCCAGGGATGAAGACCCAGTACTTC
CASSSPGMKTQYF
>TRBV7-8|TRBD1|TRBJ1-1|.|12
TGTGCCAGCAGCCTCAGGGGGACTGAAGCTTTCTTT
CASSLRGTEAFF
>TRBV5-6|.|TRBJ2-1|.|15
TGTGCCAGCAGCATCCCGTATGGTAGAGCCAATGAGCAGTTCTTC
CASSIPYGRANEQFF
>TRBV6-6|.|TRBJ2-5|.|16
TGTGCCAGTATGGGCCGACACAACGGGGGCCAAGAGACCCAGTACTTC
CASMGRHNGGQETQYF
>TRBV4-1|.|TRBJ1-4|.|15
TGCGCCAGCAGCCAAGTCGGGACAAGAAATGAAAAACTGTTTTTT
CASSQVGTRNEKLFF
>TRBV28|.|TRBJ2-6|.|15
TGTGCCAGCAGTCTAGGGGGATCTGGGGCCAACGTCCTGACTTTC
CASSLGGSGANVLTF
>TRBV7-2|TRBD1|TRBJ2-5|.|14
TGTGCCAGCAGTTTTACAGGGGGACAAGAGACCCAGTACTTC
CASSFTGGQETQYF
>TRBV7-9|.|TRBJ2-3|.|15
TGTGCCAGCAGCCCGGTACGGGGGGCCACAGATACGCAGTATTTT
CASSPVRGATDTQYF
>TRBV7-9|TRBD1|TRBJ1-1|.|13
TGTGCCAGCAGCTATACAGGGGGCACTGAAGCTTTCTTT
CASSYTGGTEAFF
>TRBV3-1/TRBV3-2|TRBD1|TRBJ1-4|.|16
TGTGCCAGCAGCCAAGCGGGGACAGCGAAGAATGAAAAACTGTTTTTT
CASSQAGTAKNEKLFF
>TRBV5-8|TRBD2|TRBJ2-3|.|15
TGTGCCAGCAGCGTTAGCGGGGGGAGCACAGATACGCAGTATTTT
CASSVSGGSTDTQYF
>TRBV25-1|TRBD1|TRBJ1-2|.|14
TGTGCCAGCAGTGAGTGGGACAGTCGCTATGGCTACACCTTC
CASSEWDSRYGYTF
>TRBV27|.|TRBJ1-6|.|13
TGTGCCAGCAGTTTTATTCTGAATTCACCCCTCCACTTT
CASSFILNSPLHF
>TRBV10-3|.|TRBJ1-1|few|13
TGTGCCATCAGTGAGGGGGCGCAGACTGAAGCTTTCTTT
CAISEGAQTEAFF
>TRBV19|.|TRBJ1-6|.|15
TGTGCCAGTAGTGCCCAAACAGGGAATAATTCACCCCTCCACTTT
CASSAQTGNNSPLHF
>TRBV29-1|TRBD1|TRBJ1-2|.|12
TGCAGCGCACGGACAGGGGAGAATGGCTACACCTTC
CSARTGENGYTF
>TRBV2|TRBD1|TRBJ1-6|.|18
TGTGCCAGCAGTGAAGCCCGGGACAGCCTATCGAGGGATTCACCCCTCCACTTT
CASSEARDSLSRDSPLHF
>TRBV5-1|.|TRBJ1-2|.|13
TGCGCCAGCAGCTTGCGGACAAACTATGGCTACACCTTC
CASSLRTNYGYTF
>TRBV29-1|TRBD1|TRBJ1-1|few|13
TGCAGCGTGGAGACAGGGGTGAACACTGAAGCTTTCTTT
CSVETGVNTEAFF
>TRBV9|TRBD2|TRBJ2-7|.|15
TGTGCCAGCAGCGTAGGACCTAGCGGGGGTTTCGAGCAGTACTTC
CASSVGPSGGFEQYF
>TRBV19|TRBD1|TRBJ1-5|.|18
TGTGCCAGTAGTATACCCGGTTTCAGGGGGTTCGAAAATCAGCCCCAGCATTTT
CASSIPGFRGFENQPQHF
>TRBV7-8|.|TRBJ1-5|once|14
TGTGCCAGCAGCTTAGGGGGACTCGATCAGCCCCAGCATTTT
CASSLGGLDQPQHF
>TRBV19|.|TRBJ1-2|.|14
TGTGCCAGTAGTTCCTTCGGGGGAGACTATGGCTACACCTTC
CASSSFGGDYGYTF
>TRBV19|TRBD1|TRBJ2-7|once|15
TGTGCCAGTAGTTCATCCGGGACAGGGTCCTACGAGCAGTACTTC
CASSSSGTGSYEQYF
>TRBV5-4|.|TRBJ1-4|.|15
TGTGCCAGCAGCTTGGATACAGGGAGTAATGAAAAACTGTTTTTT
CASSLDTGSNEKLFF